This T cell receptor (beta chain) was profiled in a study of blood T cell repertoires in COVID-19. Germline V CDR1 and CDR2: MNHEY, SVGAGI. The V and J ends lost 6 bases and 7 bases respectively, with 12 bases between them. The CDR3 loop spans 12 amino acids. Participants were aged 18 to 89 years, lived in 25 or so US areas, and enrolled virtually. Some clones are missing from TCRdb's copy, which holds only in-frame ones; the method was immunoSEQ multiplex PCR. The table lists 200,000 to 250,000 clones, about 87% of them singletons. The specimen sequenced was PBMCs or T cells enriched from blood (not recorded which). This clonotype was obtained from a woman younger than 45 who had been exposed to COVID-19. This chain joins TRBV6-5 and TRBJ1-1; D call uncertain. The DNA of the CDR3 is TGTGCCAGCAGGCCCTTACGGGGTGAAGCTTTCTTT. Translating it yields CASRPLRGEAFF.